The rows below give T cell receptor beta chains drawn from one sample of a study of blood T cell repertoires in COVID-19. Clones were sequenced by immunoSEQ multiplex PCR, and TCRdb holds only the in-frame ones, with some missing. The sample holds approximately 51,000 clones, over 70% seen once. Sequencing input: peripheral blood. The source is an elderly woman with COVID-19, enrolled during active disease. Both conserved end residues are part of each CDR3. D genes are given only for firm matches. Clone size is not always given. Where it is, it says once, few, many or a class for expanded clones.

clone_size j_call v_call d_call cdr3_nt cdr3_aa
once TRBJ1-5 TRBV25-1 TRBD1 TGTGCCAGCAGTGCCGGGACAGTCAATCAGCCCCAGCATTTT CASSAGTVNQPQHF
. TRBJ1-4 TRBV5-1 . TGCGCCAGCAGCATAGCCGGGACACGTCAACAAGAAAAACTGTTTTTT CASSIAGTRQQEKLFF
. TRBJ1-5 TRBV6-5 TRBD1 TGTGCCAGCAGCAGTGACAGGGGGAGCAATCAGCCCCAGCATTTT CASSSDRGSNQPQHF
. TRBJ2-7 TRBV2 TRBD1 TGTGCCAGAGGGGGACAGTTCCCCACCGAGCAGTACTTC CARGGQFPTEQYF
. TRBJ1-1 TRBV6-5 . TGTGCCAGCACTCTCATCCGACAGTCGCACACTGAAGCTTTCTTT CASTLIRQSHTEAFF
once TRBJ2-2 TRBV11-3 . TGTGCCAGCAGCTTAGATTCTCCTAGCAGCGGGGAGCTGTTTTTT CASSLDSPSSGELFF
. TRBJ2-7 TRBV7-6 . TGTGCCAGCAGCTTAGAGGGCAGGGCCCAGGAGCAGTACTTC CASSLEGRAQEQYF
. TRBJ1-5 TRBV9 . TGTGCCAGCAGCGAGAGGGGGAGCAATCAGCCCCAGCATTTT CASSERGSNQPQHF
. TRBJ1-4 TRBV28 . TGTGCCAGCAGTTTAAATCCCCCCCAGAATGAAAAACTGTTTTTT CASSLNPPQNEKLFF
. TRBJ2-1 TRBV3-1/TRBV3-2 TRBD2 TGTGCCAGCAGCCAAGCGGGACTAGCGGGGCTCTACAATGAGCAGTTCTTC CASSQAGLAGLYNEQFF
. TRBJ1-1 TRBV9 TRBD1 TGTGCCAGCAGCCATGAGGACAGGGGGCGTTCTTTCTTT CASSHEDRGRSFF
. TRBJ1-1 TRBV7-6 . TGTGCCAGCAGCTTAGTACCTGGGGGGACTGAAGCTTTCTTT CASSLVPGGTEAFF
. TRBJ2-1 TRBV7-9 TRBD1 TGTGCCAGCAGCTTAGTCGGGGACAGCCGCAGGGAGCAGTTCTTC CASSLVGDSRREQFF
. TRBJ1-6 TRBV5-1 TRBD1 TGCGCCAGCACCTCGGGACAGCCGAATTCACCCCTCCACTTT CASTSGQPNSPLHF
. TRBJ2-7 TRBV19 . TGTGCCAGTAGTCCCCGGTTCGGGGTCGAGCAGTACTTC CASSPRFGVEQYF
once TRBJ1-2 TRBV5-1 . TGCGCCAGCAGCTTGGACAACAGGGCAGGGAACTATGGCTACACCTTC CASSLDNRAGNYGYTF
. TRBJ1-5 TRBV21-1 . TGTGCCAGCAGCCGACAGGGTTTGAATCAGCCCCAGCATTTT CASSRQGLNQPQHF
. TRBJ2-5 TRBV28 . TGTGCCAGCAAGGACAGACCGGAGACCCAGTACTTC CASKDRPETQYF
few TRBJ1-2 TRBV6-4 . TGTGCCAGCAGCTCGGCAGTACTAAGCGGCTACACCTTC CASSSAVLSGYTF
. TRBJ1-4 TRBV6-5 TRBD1 TGTGCCAGTCGAGACAGGGGGACAACTAATGAAAAACTGTTTTTT CASRDRGTTNEKLFF
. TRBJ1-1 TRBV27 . TGTGCCAGCAGTTCGCTCAGGAACACTGAAGCTTTCTTT CASSSLRNTEAFF
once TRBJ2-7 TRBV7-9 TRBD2 TGTGCCAGCAGCCGGACTAGCGGGATCTACGAGCAGTACTTC CASSRTSGIYEQYF
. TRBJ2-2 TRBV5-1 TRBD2 TGCGCCAGCAGCTTGGCCCCCACCGGGACTAGCGGGAGAGGAGGGTCCACCGGGGAGCTGTTTTTT CASSLAPTGTSGRGGSTGELFF
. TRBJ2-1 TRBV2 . TGTGCCAGCAGTGAAGGGGCTAGCGTAAATTGGAATGAGCAGTTCTTC CASSEGASVNWNEQFF
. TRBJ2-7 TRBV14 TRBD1 TGTGCCAGCAGCCGAGGACAGGGGGCCTACGAGCAGTACTTC CASSRGQGAYEQYF
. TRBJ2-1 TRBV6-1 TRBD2 TGTGCCAGCAGTGAAGGCGTAGCGGGCCTACCAGGTGAGCAGTTCTTC CASSEGVAGLPGEQFF
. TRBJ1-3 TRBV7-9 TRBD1 TGTGCCAGCAGCCGCACGCTTCCAGGGGGTGGAAACACCATATATTTT CASSRTLPGGGNTIYF
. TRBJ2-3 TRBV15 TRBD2 TGTGCCACCAGCAGAACGACTAGCGACAGCACAGATACGCAGTATTTT CATSRTTSDSTDTQYF
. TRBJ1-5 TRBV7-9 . TGTGCCAGCAGCCTCACCAGGGATCAGCCCCAGCATTTT CASSLTRDQPQHF
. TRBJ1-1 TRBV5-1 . TGCGCCAGCAGCTTGGGGTACAGGGAAACTGAAGCTTTCTTT CASSLGYRETEAFF
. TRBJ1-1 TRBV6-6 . TGTGCCAGCAGTTTCACTGGCACTGAAGCTTTCTTT CASSFTGTEAFF
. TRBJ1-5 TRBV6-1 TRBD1 TGTGCCAGCAGTGAGGGACAGGGCGATCAGCCCCAGCATTTT CASSEGQGDQPQHF
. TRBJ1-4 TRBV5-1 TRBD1 TGCGCCAGCAGCTTGGGGACAGGGGTTGAAAAACTGTTTTTT CASSLGTGVEKLFF
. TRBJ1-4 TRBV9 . TGTGCCAGCAGCGTAGATGGTCGGGCTAATGAAAAACTGTTTTTT CASSVDGRANEKLFF
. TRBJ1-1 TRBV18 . TGTGCCAGCTCACCGGGCAGGGGGAACACTGAAGCTTTCTTT CASSPGRGNTEAFF
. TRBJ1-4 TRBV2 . TGTGCCAGCAGTCCCCGGGTGGCTAATGAAAAACTGTTTTTT CASSPRVANEKLFF
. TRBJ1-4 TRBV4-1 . TGCGCCAGCAGCCAAGATGAGATTGCAACTAATGAAAAACTGTTTTTT CASSQDEIATNEKLFF
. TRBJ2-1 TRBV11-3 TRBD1 TGTGCCAGCAGCGCGGGACAGGGGGCTTACAATGAGCAGTTCTTC CASSAGQGAYNEQFF
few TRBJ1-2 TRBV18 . TGTGCCAGCTCACCTTCCAGGGGTGGTGGTGGCTACACCTTC CASSPSRGGGGYTF
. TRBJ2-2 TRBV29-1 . TGCAGCGCAGGGAAACCGCAGGGAAACACCGGGGAGCTGTTTTTT CSAGKPQGNTGELFF
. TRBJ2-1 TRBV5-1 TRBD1 TGCGCCAGCAGCTTGTATATTACACAGGGGGGCGATGAGCAGTTCTTC CASSLYITQGGDEQFF
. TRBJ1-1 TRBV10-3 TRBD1 TGTGCCATCAGTCAATATCCCGGGACAGGGAACACTGAAGCTTTCTTT CAISQYPGTGNTEAFF
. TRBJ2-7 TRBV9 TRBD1 TGTGCCAGCAGCGTCGCGGACAGGACGTACTACGAGCAGTACTTC CASSVADRTYYEQYF
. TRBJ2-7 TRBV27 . TGTGCCAGCAGGGAACAGGGTAGTACCTACGAGCAGTACTTC CASREQGSTYEQYF
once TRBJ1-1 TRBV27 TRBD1 TGTGCCAGCAGTTTTTCGGGACAGGCTCCTTTGGACACTGAAGCTTTCTTT CASSFSGQAPLDTEAFF
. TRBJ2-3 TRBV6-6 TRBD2 TGTGCCAGCAGCCGTGTAGCGGGAGTAGGAGATACGCAGTATTTT CASSRVAGVGDTQYF
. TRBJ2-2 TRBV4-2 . TGTGCCAGCAGCCAAGAAACCGGACAAAACACCGGGGAGCTGTTTTTT CASSQETGQNTGELFF
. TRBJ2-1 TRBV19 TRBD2 TGTGCCAGTAAGACTAGCGGGATGGCGGATGAGCAGTTCTTC CASKTSGMADEQFF
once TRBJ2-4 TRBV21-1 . TGTGCCAGCAGCAGACAGGGTCAAGAAAACATTCAGTACTTC CASSRQGQENIQYF
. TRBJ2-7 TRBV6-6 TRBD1 TGTGCCAGCAGTTACCAGGGGACAGGGGGGACCTACGAGCAGTACTTC CASSYQGTGGTYEQYF
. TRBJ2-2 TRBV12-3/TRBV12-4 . TGTGCCAGCAGTTCCCAGGTGACCGGGGAGCTGTTTTTT CASSSQVTGELFF
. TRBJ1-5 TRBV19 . TGTGCCAGTAGTATGTCCAACTATCAGCCCCAGCATTTT CASSMSNYQPQHF
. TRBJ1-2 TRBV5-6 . TGTGCCAGCAGCTTGAAGAGGGCCCTGCGCTACACCTTC CASSLKRALRYTF
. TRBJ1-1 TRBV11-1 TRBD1 TGTGCCAGCAGTCCGGGACAGGGAGCGGTAAACACTGAAGCTTTCTTT CASSPGQGAVNTEAFF
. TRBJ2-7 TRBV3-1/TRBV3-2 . TGTGCCAGCAGCCGACTGGTGAAGAACGAGCAGTACTTC CASSRLVKNEQYF
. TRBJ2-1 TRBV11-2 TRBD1 TGTGCCAGCAGCCAACGCGGGACAGGGGTTACGAGTGAGCAGTTCTTC CASSQRGTGVTSEQFF
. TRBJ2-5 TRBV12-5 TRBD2 TGTGCTAGTGGTTTTCCTAGCGGGGGCCAAGGAGGGGAGACCCAGTACTTC CASGFPSGGQGGETQYF
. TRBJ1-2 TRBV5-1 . TGCGCCAGCAGCTTAGCAGGGAACTATGGCTACACCTTC CASSLAGNYGYTF
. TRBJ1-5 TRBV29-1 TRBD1 TGCAGCGTTGGGGGACAGTTCAATCAGCCCCAGCATTTT CSVGGQFNQPQHF
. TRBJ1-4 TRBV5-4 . TGTGCCAGCAGCTTGGAGGGGGGGCAAGGTGTAAAACTGTTTTTT CASSLEGGQGVKLFF